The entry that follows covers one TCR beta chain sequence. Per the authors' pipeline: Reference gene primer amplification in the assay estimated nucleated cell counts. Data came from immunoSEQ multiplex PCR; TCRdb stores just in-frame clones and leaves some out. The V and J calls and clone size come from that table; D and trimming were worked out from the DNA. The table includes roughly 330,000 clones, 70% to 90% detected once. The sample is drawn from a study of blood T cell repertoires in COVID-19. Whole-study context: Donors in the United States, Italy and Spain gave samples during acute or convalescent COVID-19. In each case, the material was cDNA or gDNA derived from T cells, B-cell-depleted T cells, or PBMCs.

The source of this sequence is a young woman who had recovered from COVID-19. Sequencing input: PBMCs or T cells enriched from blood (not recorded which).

The CDR3 region is CASSPLEGLSTEAFF. The CDR3 DNA reads as TGTGCCAGCAGCCCGTTGGAGGGTTTGAGCACTGAAGCTTTCTTT. This chain uses TRBV7-9 with TRBJ1-1; D remains unclear. In germline, CDR1 is SEHNR, CDR2 FQNEAQ (reference sequence). V was shortened by 5 bases and J by 4 bases, with 17 bases between the two germline ends. This CDR3 spans 15 amino acids.